The TCR beta chain under discussion was sequenced for a study of OX40 agonist ivuxolimab in advanced cancers. For the study at large: The study gave patients intravenous ivuxolimab at 0.01 to 10 mg/kg every 2 weeks. A history of anti-PD-1, anti-PD-L1 or anti-CTLA-4 therapy was acceptable, and approximately 39% had some.

Sequencing used immunoSEQ multiplex PCR; TCRdb keeps in-frame clones, though not all of them. The sample records fewer than 16,000 clones, 70% being singletons. Germline loops: CDR1 MNHEY, CDR2 SMNVEV (reference sequence). Deletions cut 5 bases from V and 1 base from J, with 11 bases between. CDR3 size: 14 residues. This receptor was taken from an adult with an advanced solid tumor such as melanoma, head and neck, liver or kidney cancer. The rearrangement uses TRBV27 and TRBJ2-5; possibly TRBD2 for D (6 bases). The specimen comprised CD4+ or CD8+ T cells sorted from blood, sampled in a trial of the OX40 agonist ivuxolimab. CDR3 in amino acids: CASSPLGGQETQYF. CDR3 in DNA: TGTGCCAGCAGTCCCCTGGGGGGCCAAGAGACCCAGTACTTC.